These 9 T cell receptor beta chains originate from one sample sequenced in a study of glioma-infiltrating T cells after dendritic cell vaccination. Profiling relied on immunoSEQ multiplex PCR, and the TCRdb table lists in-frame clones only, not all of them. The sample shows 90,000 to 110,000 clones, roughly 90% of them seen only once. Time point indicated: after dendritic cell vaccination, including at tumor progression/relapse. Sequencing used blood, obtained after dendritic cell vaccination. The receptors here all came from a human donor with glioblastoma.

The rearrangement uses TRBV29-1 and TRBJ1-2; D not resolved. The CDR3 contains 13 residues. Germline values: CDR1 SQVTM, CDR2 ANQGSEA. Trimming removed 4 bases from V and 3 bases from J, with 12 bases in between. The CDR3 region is CSVARGTDYGYTF. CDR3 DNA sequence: TGCAGCGTTGCTCGGGGAACGGACTATGGCTACACCTTC.

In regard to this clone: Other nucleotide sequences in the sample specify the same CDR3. Here the CDR3 reads CASSPLAGGYNEQFF. The CDR3 bases are TGTGCCAGCAGTCCCCTAGCGGGAGGCTACAATGAGCAGTTCTTC. This chain joins TRBV7-3 and TRBJ2-1, with 11 positions matching TRBD2. This CDR3 has 15 residues. Germline values: CDR1 SGHTA, CDR2 FQGTGA. Trimming at V came to 6 bases and at J to 3 bases, leaving 4 bases not matched to a gene.

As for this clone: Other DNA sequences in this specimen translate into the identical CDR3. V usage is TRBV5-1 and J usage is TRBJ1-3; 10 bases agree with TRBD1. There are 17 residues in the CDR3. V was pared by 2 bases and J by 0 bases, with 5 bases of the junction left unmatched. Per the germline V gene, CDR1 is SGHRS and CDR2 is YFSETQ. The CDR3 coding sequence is TGCGCCAGCAGCTTATCCGGGACAGGGGCCTCTGGAAACACCATATATTTT. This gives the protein CASSLSGTGASGNTIYF.

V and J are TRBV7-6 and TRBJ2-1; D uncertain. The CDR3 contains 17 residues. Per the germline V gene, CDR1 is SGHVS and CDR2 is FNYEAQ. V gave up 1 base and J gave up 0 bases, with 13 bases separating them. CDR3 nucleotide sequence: TGTGCCAGCAGCTTAGAAGTCGCGGCTAGCTCCTACAATGAGCAGTTCTTC. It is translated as CASSLEVAASSYNEQFF.

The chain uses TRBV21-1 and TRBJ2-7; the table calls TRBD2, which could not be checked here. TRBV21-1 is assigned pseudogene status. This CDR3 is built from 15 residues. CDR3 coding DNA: TGTGCCAGCAGCATGCCGGGGGGACTCCTCTACGAGCAGTACTTC. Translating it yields CASSMPGGLLYEQYF.

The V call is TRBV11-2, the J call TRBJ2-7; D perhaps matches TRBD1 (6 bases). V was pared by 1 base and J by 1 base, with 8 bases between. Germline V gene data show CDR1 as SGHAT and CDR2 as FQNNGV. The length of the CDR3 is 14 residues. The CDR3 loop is CASSLGTDSYEQYF. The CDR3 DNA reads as TGTGCCAGCAGCTTAGGGACAGATTCCTACGAGCAGTACTTC. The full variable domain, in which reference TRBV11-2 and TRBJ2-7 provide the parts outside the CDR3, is EAGVAQSPRYKIIEKRQSVAFWCNPISGHATLYWYQQILGQGPKLLIQFQNNGVVDDSQLPKDRFSAERLKGVDSTLKIQPAKLEDSAVYLCASSLGTDSYEQYFGPGTRLTVT.

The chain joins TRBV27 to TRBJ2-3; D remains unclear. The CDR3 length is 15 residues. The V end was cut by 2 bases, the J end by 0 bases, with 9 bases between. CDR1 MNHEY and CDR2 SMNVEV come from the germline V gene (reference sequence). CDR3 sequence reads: CASSLQDASTDTQYF. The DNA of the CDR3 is TGTGCCAGCAGTTTACAGGATGCTAGCACAGATACGCAGTATTTT.

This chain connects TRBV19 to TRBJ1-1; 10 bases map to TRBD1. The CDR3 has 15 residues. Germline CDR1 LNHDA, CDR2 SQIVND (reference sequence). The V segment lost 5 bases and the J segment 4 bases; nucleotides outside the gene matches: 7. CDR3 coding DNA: TGTGCCAGTAGTCCGTGGGGACAGGGGAGCACTGAAGCTTTCTTT. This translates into CASSPWGQGSTEAFF.

The CDR3 nucleotides read TGCGCCAGCAGCTTAGGAGACAGGGGGCAAAGCACCGGGGAGCTGTTTTTT. Its translation: CASSLGDRGQSTGELFF. The chain is built from TRBV5-1 and TRBJ2-2; 10 nucleotides agree with TRBD1. The CDR3 length is 17 residues. With V trimmed by 2 bases and J by 4 bases, 8 bases remained unmatched. CDR1 and CDR2 from the germline V gene are SGHRS and YFSETQ.